The 24 T cell receptor beta chains in this list originate from one sample, sequenced in a study of PD-1 blockade in classical Hodgkin lymphoma. Measured with immunoSEQ multiplex PCR; TCRdb has only the in-frame clones, and not every one. Found here are around 50,000 clones, around four fifths of them singletons; the top ten hold approximately 12%. Time point described: cycle 4 day 1 (C4D1), after 5 to 7 weeks of nivolumab. The patients all showed relapse after autologous stem cell transplantation, while their brentuximab vedotin exposure varied. The input for sequencing was peripheral blood mononuclear cells (PBMCs), taken before the fourth cycle of nivolumab. Receptors were obtained from a human donor with classical Hodgkin lymphoma.

The chain has TRBV19 and TRBJ2-7, with 8 bases matching TRBD1. CDR1 LNHDA and CDR2 SQIVND come from the germline V gene (reference sequence). The CDR3 contains 15 residues. With V trimmed by 3 bases and J by 2 bases, 6 bases remained unmatched. The CDR3 coding sequence is TGTGCCAGTAGTATTGGCGACAGGGGCCCCTACGAGCAGTACTTC. Its protein product is CASSIGDRGPYEQYF. Filled out from reference TRBV19 and TRBJ2-7, the complete variable domain reads DGGITQSPKYLFRKEGQNVTLSCEQNLNHDAMYWYRQDPGQGLRLIYYSQIVNDFQKGDIAEGYSVSREKKESFPLTVTSAQKNPTAFYLCASSIGDRGPYEQYFGPGTRLTVT.

This clone was picked up a small number of times. The J gene is TRBJ1-2, the V gene TRBV2; D gene ambiguous. V lost 2 bases and J 2 bases, leaving 6 bases between the germline ends. CDR3 length: 13 amino acids. From germline, CDR1 is SNHLY and CDR2 FYNNEI. The CDR3, as DNA: TGTGCCAGCAGTGAACAGGAGAACTATGGCTACACCTTC. Protein product: CASSEQENYGYTF.

The chain couples TRBV19 to TRBJ1-1; D call uncertain. Trimming stripped 5 bases from V and 2 bases from J, with 9 bases between. The CDR3 spans 13 residues. Per the germline V gene, CDR1 is LNHDA and CDR2 is SQIVND (reference sequence). CDR3 sequence: CASSERPNTEAFF. CDR3 in DNA: TGTGCCAGTAGTGAGAGGCCCAACACTGAAGCTTTCTTT.

V is TRBV27 and J is TRBJ2-2; TRBD1 might be the D (6 bases). The CDR3 covers 19 residues. Trimming removed 3 bases at V and 4 bases at J, with 24 bases between. Germline loops: CDR1 MNHEY, CDR2 SMNVEV (reference sequence). The CDR3 nucleotides read TGTGCCAGCAGTTTCCCACACCCGGGACACCTCCGGGGCACCGGGGAGCTGTTTTTT. Protein: CASSFPHPGHLRGTGELFF.

This clone has more than one count but fewer than ten. The V gene is TRBV6-5, the J gene TRBJ2-1; perhaps D is TRBD1 or TRBD2 (5 bases each). CDR3 length: 15 amino acids. From germline, CDR1 is MNHEY and CDR2 SVGAGI. The germline V and J ends were trimmed by 9 bases and 5 bases, with 20 bases remaining between them. The CDR3 sequence is CASSNRAPGHNEQFF. The CDR3 region has the DNA TGTGCCAGTTCAAACCGGGCCCCGGGGCACAATGAGCAGTTCTTC.

The DNA of the CDR3 is TGTGCCTGGGAGGGAGCTCACTCCACAGATACGCAGTATTTT. This encodes CAWEGAHSTDTQYF. This chain links TRBV30 with TRBJ2-3; TRBD2 might be the D (5 bases). CDR3 length equals 14 residues. The germline CDR1 and CDR2 sequences are GTSNPN and SVGIG (reference sequence). V lost 5 bases to trimming and J lost 2 bases, with 14 bases between them.

This chain uses TRBV6-5 with TRBJ2-7, with 8 nucleotides matching TRBD2. Trimming removed 4 bases from V and 8 bases from J; junction bases left unmatched: 13. Germline V gene data show CDR1 as MNHEY and CDR2 as SVGAGI. CDR3 length: 15 amino acids. CDR3: CASSSLSGSVGKQYF. DNA for the CDR3: TGTGCCAGCAGTTCCCTAAGCGGGAGCGTGGGCAAGCAGTACTTC.

The V call is TRBV27, the J call TRBJ2-7, with D possibly being TRBD1 (6 bases). The length of the CDR3 is 14 residues. V shed 5 bases and J shed 0 bases, with 11 bases lying between them. Germline CDR1 MNHEY, CDR2 SMNVEV (reference sequence). In DNA form, the CDR3 reads TGTGCCAGCAGTCCCACAGGGAGCTCCTACGAGCAGTACTTC. This encodes CASSPTGSSYEQYF.

The table lists this clone with a few counts. J is TRBJ1-4 and V is TRBV6-1; tentative D call: TRBD1 (6 bases). The CDR3 consists of 13 residues. Trimming stripped 6 bases from V and 7 bases from J, with 12 bases between. Germline V lookup: CDR1 MNHNS, CDR2 SASEGT. The CDR3 region is CASRAQGGEKLFF. CDR3 coding DNA: TGTGCCAGCAGGGCACAGGGAGGTGAAAAACTGTTTTTT.

The V gene is TRBV9, the J gene TRBJ2-2, with D possibly being TRBD1 (5 bases). The CDR3 has 18 residues. The germline gives CDR1 SGDLS, CDR2 YYNGEE. The V end was cut by 4 bases, the J end by 0 bases, with 19 bases between. The CDR3 DNA is TGTGCCAGCAGCACACCCCTCAGGGCCCCTTCGAACACCGGGGAGCTGTTTTTT. This codes for CASSTPLRAPSNTGELFF. Complete variable domain (other parts from reference TRBV9 and TRBJ2-2): DSGVTQTPKHLITATGQRVTLRCSPRSGDLSVYWYQQSLDQGLQFLIQYYNGEERAKGNILERFSAQQFPDLHSELNLSSLELGDSALYFCASSTPLRAPSNTGELFFGEGSRLTVL.

The chain joins TRBV7-9 to TRBJ1-1; no clear D gene. The V gene's germline CDR1 is SEHNR and CDR2 FQNEAQ (reference sequence). Trimming left V 5 bases short and J 3 bases short, with 7 bases between. The CDR3 consists of 12 residues. Here the CDR3 DNA reads TGTGCCAGCAGCCGGAGGGACACTGAAGCTTTCTTT. This sequence encodes CASSRRDTEAFF.

This chain joins TRBV10-2 and TRBJ1-4, with 9 positions matching TRBD1. Germline assignment: CDR1 WSHSY and CDR2 SAAADI. V was clipped by 8 bases and J by 6 bases; unmatched bases: 4. The CDR3 sequence is 13 residues long. The CDR3 sequence: CASLDRGHEKLFF. The CDR3 nucleotides read TGCGCCAGCCTGGACAGGGGTCATGAAAAACTGTTTTTT.

The chain has TRBV4-1 and TRBJ1-6; 9 nucleotides match TRBD1. The germline CDR1 and CDR2 sequences are MGHRA and YSYEKL. V shed 1 base and J 6 bases; nucleotides not matched to a gene: 7. This CDR3 is 17 amino acids long. The CDR3 protein is CASSQGGTGWGNSPLHF. CDR3 bases: TGCGCCAGCAGCCAAGGGGGGACAGGGTGGGGTAATTCACCCCTCCACTTT.

The rearrangement joins TRBV19 to TRBJ1-1; a possible D gene is TRBD1 (5 bases). Trimming stripped 5 bases from V and 1 base from J, with 14 bases between. The CDR3 consists of 15 residues. Germline-derived CDR1 and CDR2 are LNHDA and SQIVND (reference sequence). This CDR3 reads CASSFQGRGNTEAFF. In DNA form, the CDR3 reads TGTGCCAGTAGTTTTCAGGGTCGAGGGAACACTGAAGCTTTCTTT. Variable domain in full (rest from reference TRBV19 and TRBJ1-1): DGGITQSPKYLFRKEGQNVTLSCEQNLNHDAMYWYRQDPGQGLRLIYYSQIVNDFQKGDIAEGYSVSREKKESFPLTVTSAQKNPTAFYLCASSFQGRGNTEAFFGQGTRLTVV.

This clone was found once. The chain combines TRBV28 with TRBJ2-5; D gene uncertain. Trimming pared 5 bases from V and 3 bases from J, leaving 10 bases between. Per the germline V gene, CDR1 is MDHEN and CDR2 is SYDVKM. The CDR3 has 13 residues. CDR3 sequence (DNA): TGTGCCAGCAGTAGAACGTTCAAAGAGACCCAGTACTTC. This translates into CASSRTFKETQYF.

Only one count was recorded for this clone. The chain carries TRBV11-3 and TRBJ2-5; possible D gene TRBD1, 5 bases. Deletions cut 2 bases from V and 2 bases from J, with 9 bases between. Germline lookup yields CDR1 SGHNT and CDR2 YENEEA. This CDR3 contains 14 residues. The CDR3 DNA reads as TGTGCCAGCAGCTTAAGGCAGGGTCAAGAGACCCAGTACTTC. This translates into CASSLRQGQETQYF.

The V and J genes are TRBV6-1 and TRBJ2-5; D not certain. The CDR3 has 15 residues. The germline CDR1 and CDR2 sequences are MNHNS and SASEGT. V lost 0 bases to trimming and J lost 4 bases, with 12 bases between them. Written as DNA, the CDR3 is TGTGCCAGCAGTGAAGCGTTGGGCGTCGGAGAGACCCAGTACTTC. Translated: CASSEALGVGETQYF.

The V call is TRBV7-8, the J call TRBJ2-1; 14 positions agree with TRBD2. The germline CDR1 and CDR2 sequences are SGHVS and FQNEAQ. This CDR3 has 15 amino acids. The J segment lost 12 bases and the V segment lost 8 bases, leaving 12 bases of the junction unmatched. CDR3 amino acids: CASSTGLAGGSGQFF. CDR3 in DNA: TGTGCCAGCTCGACCGGACTAGCGGGAGGTTCGGGGCAGTTCTTC.

The chain is built from TRBV5-1 and TRBJ1-2; 7 bases agree with TRBD1. Germline lookup yields CDR1 SGHRS and CDR2 YFSETQ. J lost 1 base, V lost 5 bases, and 11 bases had no gene match. The CDR3 contains 16 residues. The CDR3, as DNA: TGCGCCAGCAGTGACGGTACAGGGGATTTTAACTATGGCTACACCTTC. This sequence encodes CASSDGTGDFNYGYTF.

The rearrangement joins TRBV27 to TRBJ2-2; tentatively, D is TRBD1 or TRBD2 (5 bases each). The CDR3 extends over 16 amino acids. Germline CDR1 MNHEY, CDR2 SMNVEV (reference sequence). V dropped 0 bases and J dropped 6 bases, with 14 bases sitting between them. CDR3 DNA: TGTGCCAGCAGTTTATCTGTAGAGGGGTTCTCCGGGGAGCTGTTTTTT. Translated: CASSLSVEGFSGELFF.

The chain links TRBV11-1 to TRBJ2-7; no clear D gene. The germline CDR1 and CDR2 sequences are SGHAT and FQDESV (reference sequence). This CDR3 is built from 13 residues. V shed 3 bases and J shed 3 bases, with 9 bases lying between them. CDR3 in DNA: TGTGCCAGCAGCTTCTCCGCCTTCTACGAGCAGTACTTC. Amino acids: CASSFSAFYEQYF.

This clone showed up just a few times. The rearrangement joins TRBV6-1 to TRBJ1-1; TRBD1 is a possible D gene (5 bases). Germline loops: CDR1 MNHNS, CDR2 SASEGT. This CDR3 contains 15 residues. The germline V and J ends were trimmed by 2 bases and 3 bases, with 13 bases remaining between them. CDR3 sequence (DNA): TGTGCCAGCAGTGAATGGGGTATGGGGGACACTGAAGCTTTCTTT. Translated: CASSEWGMGDTEAFF.

The gene calls are TRBV27 and TRBJ2-1; D not resolved. In germline, CDR1 is MNHEY, CDR2 SMNVEV (reference sequence). Trimming removed 1 base from V and 10 bases from J, with 8 bases in between. CDR3 length equals 12 residues. The CDR3 is CASSLWGREQFF. CDR3 nucleotide sequence: TGTGCCAGCAGTTTATGGGGTCGGGAGCAGTTCTTC.

By share, this clone ranks as medium-sized. The chain combines TRBV11-2 with TRBJ1-1; D gene unclear. Trimming took 1 base from V and 1 from J, leaving 10 bases between them. The CDR3 runs 15 residues. Germline CDR1 SGHAT, CDR2 FQNNGV. The CDR3 loop reads CASSLADLGNTEAFF. CDR3 sequence (DNA): TGTGCCAGCAGCTTAGCTGACCTGGGGAACACTGAAGCTTTCTTT.